A single sample is the source of the 26 T cell receptor beta chains below, sequenced in a study of response to subunit inactivated influenza vaccine. TCRdb called the RT-PCR reads again in MiXCR, with one record for every CDR3 protein. The table lists around 520,000 distinct CDR3 sequences, 25% of them singletons, with around 1.8% in the top ten. This material consisted of CD4+ T cells sorted from PBMCs, taken around 5 days after vaccination. Receptors were obtained from a man over 45 who received an inactivated influenza vaccine.

The chain has TRBV20-1 and TRBJ2-7, with unresolved D. This CDR3 region has 12 residues. The V and J ends lost 3 bases and 2 bases respectively, with 8 bases between them. Germline V gives CDR1 DFQATT, CDR2 SNEGSKA (reference sequence). In DNA form, the CDR3 reads TGCAGTGCTAGGCCTCGGACCTACGAGCAGTACTTC. Translation: CSARPRTYEQYF.

V usage is TRBV20-1 and J usage is TRBJ2-7; the match to TRBD1 covers 11 bases. This CDR3 is built from 14 residues. The J segment lost 0 bases and the V segment lost 6 bases, leaving 4 bases of the junction unmatched. The germline CDR1 and CDR2 sequences are DFQATT and SNEGSKA (reference sequence). CDR3 in DNA: TGCAGTGCCAGGGACAGGGGGGGCTCCTACGAGCAGTACTTC. Translating it yields CSARDRGGSYEQYF.

CDR3 in DNA: TGTGCCAGCAGTCCCCCAGGGTTCGGTGGCTACACCTTC. The encoded protein is CASSPPGFGGYTF. The chain has TRBV12-3 or TRBV12-4 and TRBJ1-2, with D possibly matching TRBD1 (5 bases). The CDR3 has 13 residues. V gave up 5 bases and J gave up 7 bases, with 14 bases separating them.

This clonotype was seen only a few times. The V call is TRBV4-2, the J call TRBJ2-1; 9 positions match TRBD1. The germline V gene encodes CDR1 LGHNA and CDR2 YNFKEQ. J gave up 8 bases and V 5 bases, and 13 bases lay outside the gene matches. The CDR3 extends over 16 amino acids. CDR3 DNA: TGTGCCAGCAGCTCCCGATCGACAGGGGGAGAGGATGAGCAGTTCTTC. It encodes CASSSRSTGGEDEQFF.

V and J are TRBV20-1 and TRBJ2-4; D tentatively reads TRBD1 or TRBD2 (5 bases each). Germline V gene sequence: CDR1 DFQATT, CDR2 SNEGSKA (reference sequence). CDR3 length equals 12 residues. V lost 3 bases to trimming and J lost 7 bases, with 10 bases between them. The CDR3 loop is CSASTGANIQYF. CDR3 nucleotide sequence: TGCAGTGCTAGCACCGGGGCGAACATTCAGTACTTC.

This clonotype was observed a few times. The chain uses TRBV7-2 and TRBJ2-1, with D possibly being TRBD1 (6 bases). In germline, CDR1 is SGHTA, CDR2 FQGNSA. The CDR3 spans 14 residues. The ends were cut back, 4 bases at V and 8 bases at J, with 15 bases in the middle. CDR3 DNA sequence: TGTGCCAGCAGCTCCCAAACAGGGCTCGATGAGCAGTTCTTC. Translation: CASSSQTGLDEQFF.

This chain joins TRBV4-3 and TRBJ1-5; no definite D call. V lost 0 bases to trimming and J lost 0 bases, with 3 bases between them. Germline assignment: CDR1 LGHNA and CDR2 YSLEER. This CDR3 has 14 residues. The CDR3 region is CASSQEISNQPQHF. CDR3 in DNA: TGCGCCAGCAGCCAAGAGATTAGCAATCAGCCCCAGCATTTT.

This clonotype came up a few times. CDR3 region: CSAPGTPTTDTQYF. The CDR3 nucleotides read TGCAGTGCTCCCGGGACTCCGACCACAGATACGCAGTATTTT. The chain links TRBV20-1 to TRBJ2-3; maybe TRBD2 (6 bases). The CDR3 is made up of 14 amino acids. Per the germline V gene, CDR1 is DFQATT and CDR2 is SNEGSKA (reference sequence). V lost 5 bases, J lost 2 bases, and 14 bases lay in between.

The V call is TRBV5-6, the J call TRBJ2-5; 10 bases align to TRBD2. CDR3 size: 15 residues. Losses at the gene ends were 3 bases for V and 4 bases for J; bases not matched to a gene: 6. Germline V gives CDR1 SGHDT, CDR2 YYEEEE. CDR3 protein: CASSSLSGGGETQYF. CDR3 bases: TGTGCCAGCAGCTCCCTAAGCGGGGGGGGAGAGACCCAGTACTTC.

This clonotype was seen a few times. The rearrangement joins TRBV20-1 to TRBJ1-6; tentative D call: TRBD1 (5 bases). Deletions cut 3 bases from V and 9 bases from J, with 12 bases between. CDR1 DFQATT and CDR2 SNEGSKA come from the germline V gene (reference sequence). The CDR3 loop spans 13 amino acids. CDR3 in amino acids: CSARREGISPLHF. The CDR3 DNA reads as TGCAGTGCTAGGCGGGAGGGGATTTCACCCCTCCACTTT.

Only a few counts were recorded for this clonotype. The chain combines TRBV15 with TRBJ2-1; 8 nucleotides line up with TRBD2. The trim removed 0 bases at V and 1 base at J, leaving 8 bases unmatched. This CDR3 comprises 18 residues. The germline gives CDR1 LNHNV, CDR2 YYDKDF (reference sequence). CDR3 region: CATSRDAPGGASYNEQFF. DNA of the CDR3: TGTGCCACCAGCAGAGATGCCCCGGGGGGGGCTTCCTACAATGAGCAGTTCTTC.

The chain recombines TRBV5-5 with TRBJ1-1; D unclear. CDR3 length: 12 residues. Between the trimmed V and J ends, which lost 4 bases and 11 bases, there was a span of 15 bases. CDR1 is SGHKS and CDR2 is YYEKEE in the germline V gene (reference sequence). The CDR3: CASSPWNLGAFF. In DNA form, the CDR3 reads TGTGCCAGCAGCCCGTGGAATTTAGGGGCTTTCTTT.

This clonotype appeared a few times. The chain combines TRBV12-3 or TRBV12-4 with TRBJ2-5; either TRBD1 or TRBD2 may fit D (5 bases each). Deletions cut 2 bases from V and 7 bases from J, with 14 bases between. This CDR3 is 14 amino acids long. The DNA of the CDR3 is TGTGCCAGCAGTTTAAGACGGGACGCGGGGACCCAGTACTTC. Residues: CASSLRRDAGTQYF.

This clonotype was recorded a few times. V and J are TRBV7-2 and TRBJ2-3; D is possibly TRBD1 or TRBD2 (5 bases each). CDR3 length: 15 amino acids. Germline V gene sequence: CDR1 SGHTA, CDR2 FQGNSA. V gave up 5 bases and J gave up 1 base, with 13 bases separating them. This CDR3 reads CASSQPGTGTDTQYF. As DNA, the CDR3 is TGTGCCAGCAGCCAACCAGGGACGGGCACAGATACGCAGTATTTT.

The V and J genes are TRBV7-2 and TRBJ1-2, with D maybe TRBD1 (5 bases). Per the germline V gene, CDR1 is SGHTA and CDR2 is FQGNSA. The CDR3 spans 13 residues. Between the trimmed V and J ends, which lost 1 base and 4 bases, there was a span of 7 bases. Here the CDR3 reads CASSLGQPYGYTF. The CDR3 coding sequence is TGTGCCAGCAGCTTAGGACAGCCCTATGGCTACACCTTC.

CDR3 DNA sequence: TGTGCCAGCAGCCAGGGGGTCAATGAGCAGTTCTTC. Residues: CASSQGVNEQFF. V usage is TRBV3-1 and J usage is TRBJ2-1, with D perhaps given as TRBD1 or TRBD2 (5 bases each). Germline loops: CDR1 LGHDT, CDR2 YNNKEL (reference sequence). This CDR3 region has 12 residues. V dropped 3 bases and J dropped 6 bases, with 6 bases sitting between them.

The CDR3 sequence is CASSVPRTSQSGRSYNEQFF. Written as DNA, the CDR3 is TGTGCCAGCAGCGTACCGAGGACTTCCCAAAGCGGGAGATCGTACAATGAGCAGTTCTTC. The genes are TRBV9 and TRBJ2-1, with 8 nucleotides matching TRBD2. Per germline, CDR1 SGDLS and CDR2 YYNGEE. The CDR3 is 20 amino acids. The J segment lost 4 bases and the V segment lost 1 base, leaving 19 bases of the junction unmatched.

The gene calls are TRBV12-3 or TRBV12-4 and TRBJ2-5; D uncertain. The CDR3 covers 13 residues. Trimming took 2 bases from V and 1 from J, leaving 5 bases between them. The CDR3 DNA reads as TGTGCCAGCAGTTTAAGAGCCCAAGAGACCCAGTACTTC. Amino acid sequence: CASSLRAQETQYF.

As concerns this clonotype: It may be a read error: a sequence one base away is much more abundant. The V gene is TRBV7-6, the J gene TRBJ2-3; TRBD1 matches at 7 bases. The CDR3 length is 14 residues. The germline V gene has CDR1 SGHVS and CDR2 FNYEAQ. Trimming at V came to 5 bases and at J to 2 bases, leaving 4 bases not matched to a gene. CDR3 residues: CASSPTGITDTQYF. The CDR3, as DNA: TGTGCCAGCAGCCCGACAGGGATCACAGATACGCAGTATTTT.

This clonotype turned up a few times. The rearrangement uses TRBV18 and TRBJ2-7; D uncertain. This CDR3 is built from 13 residues. Germline V gives CDR1 KGHSH, CDR2 LQKENI. V lost 6 bases and J lost 2, with 11 bases in between. In nucleotides, the CDR3 is TGTGCCAGCTCTCACAGCCCGACCTACGAGCAGTACTTC. Translation gives CASSHSPTYEQYF.

The rearrangement links TRBV13 to TRBJ2-1; D is undetermined. CDR1 and CDR2 from the germline V gene are PRHDT and FYEKMQ (reference sequence). V was cut by 5 bases and J by 5 bases, with 19 bases left in between. The CDR3 contains 16 residues. The CDR3 DNA is TGTGCCAGCAGCCGTCTCAGTAGGCAGAAACACAATGAGCAGTTCTTC. Translated, it gives CASSRLSRQKHNEQFF.

CDR3 loop: CASSAGLSDTQYF. CDR3 bases: TGTGCCAGCAGCGCCGGACTATCAGATACGCAGTATTTT. The rearrangement links TRBV11-3 to TRBJ2-3; weak D call: TRBD2 (6 bases). CDR1 SGHNT and CDR2 YENEEA come from the germline V gene. With 5 bases removed from V and 4 bases from J, the gap between germline ends came to 10 bases. The CDR3 consists of 13 residues.

This clonotype was seen only a few times. V gene TRBV12-3 or TRBV12-4 combines with J gene TRBJ2-5; TRBD2 matches 12 bases. CDR3 length equals 16 residues. V shed 5 bases, J shed 9 bases, and the junction held 13 bases outside the gene matches. CDR3: CASSPPGLAGSGSQYF. The CDR3 nucleotides are TGTGCCAGCAGTCCGCCGGGACTAGCGGGCTCAGGGTCCCAGTACTTC.

The gene calls are TRBV5-1 and TRBJ2-7, with a tentative D call TRBD2 (5 bases). The CDR3 contains 14 residues. Trimming took off 2 bases at V and 6 bases at J, with 15 bases between the two ends. The germline V gene encodes CDR1 SGHRS and CDR2 YFSETQ. The CDR3 is CASSFGSGNPEQYF. The CDR3 nucleotides read TGCGCCAGCAGCTTCGGATCCGGGAACCCCGAGCAGTACTTC.

This clonotype was picked up a small number of times. The genes are TRBV7-3 and TRBJ2-1; no firm D call. The V gene lost 4 bases and the J gene lost 10 bases, with 14 bases spanning the gap. This CDR3 is built from 13 residues. Germline assignment: CDR1 SGHTA and CDR2 FQGTGA. The CDR3: CASSSALTREQFF. The DNA for the CDR3 is TGTGCCAGCAGCTCCGCCCTAACGAGAGAGCAGTTCTTC.

V is TRBV12-3 or TRBV12-4 and J is TRBJ1-1; TRBD1 matches at 7 bases. The CDR3 sequence is 15 residues long. V gave up 6 bases and J gave up 4 bases; unmatched junction bases: 11. CDR3 protein: CASRPSTGIITEAFF. CDR3 bases: TGTGCCAGCAGACCGTCGACAGGGATAATCACTGAAGCTTTCTTT.